This T cell receptor beta chain came from a study of T cells after yellow fever vaccination. CDR1 is SGHRS and CDR2 is YFSETQ in the germline V gene. V was trimmed by 1 base and J by 6 bases, leaving 15 bases between them. This CDR3 comprises 15 residues. TCRdb re-called the 5' RACE reads through MiXCR, storing one row per CDR3 protein. There are almost 600,000 distinct CDR3 sequences in the sample; approximately 12% occur only once, and over 13% lies in the top ten. The chain employs TRBV5-1 and TRBJ2-3, with a tentative D call TRBD2 (5 bases). The origin of this receptor is a man younger than 40 who received the YFV17D yellow fever vaccine. The input for sequencing was PBMCs, taken on the day of the yellow fever booster vaccination. This chain's CDR3 is CASSLWGEGPDTQYF. CDR3 bases: TGCGCCAGCAGCTTGTGGGGAGAGGGTCCGGATACGCAGTATTTT.